This T cell receptor (beta chain) was recorded in a study of T cells in localized non-small cell lung cancer. Findings and limits, study-wide: The highest T cell clonality was in uninvolved adjacent lung, above tumor. Appearance in adjacent lung was seen for a median about 59 of the top 100 tumor clones.

On this clone itself: Its antigen is still unknown.

The CDR3 is 14 residues long. V lost 4 bases, J lost 9 bases, and 13 bases lay in between. Germline CDR1 MNHNY, CDR2 SVGAGI (reference sequence). Using immunoSEQ multiplex PCR, the repertoire was profiled, and TCRdb retains in-frame clones only, with some absent. Of tens of thousands of clones detected, around nine tenths appear once; the ten largest clones hold around 23%. The starting material was peripheral blood, obtained before any cancer treatment. The clonotype comes from a man aged 40 to 75 with stage I squamous cell lung carcinoma. This sequence joins TRBV6-6 and TRBJ1-6, with D maybe TRBD1 (5 bases). In DNA, the CDR3 is TGTGCCAGCAGTTCAGGAATTGGGGGTTCACCCCTCCACTTT. Translation: CASSSGIGGSPLHF.